This is a list of T cell receptor beta chains from one sample in a study of blood T cell repertoires in COVID-19. Here immunoSEQ multiplex PCR was the method, and the copy in TCRdb shows in-frame clones only, minus some. This table has approximately 110,000 clones, around nine tenths appearing once. Sequenced material: peripheral blood. The receptor set was obtained from a man aged 50-60 years with COVID-19, enrolled during active disease. The CDR3 runs from the conserved cysteine through the conserved F or W. The order of the fields is clone size, V gene, J gene, D gene, CDR3 protein. The D gene is left open where the match is weak. Size is omitted from some rows. Given values are once, few, many or a class for expanded clones.

NA,TRBV7-8,TRBJ2-1,TRBD2,CASSLGGRAYNEQFF
NA,TRBV4-1,TRBJ2-7,NA,CASSQEELGLYEQYF
NA,TRBV5-4,TRBJ1-2,TRBD1,CASSLGGQGFGYTF
NA,TRBV28,TRBJ2-5,NA,CASSLISETPRETQYF
few,TRBV19,TRBJ2-1,TRBD1,CASSSDRGFYNEQFF
NA,TRBV5-1,TRBJ2-3,TRBD1,CASSPQGQGLGDTQYF
NA,TRBV5-1,TRBJ2-5,NA,CASSLAYETQYF
NA,TRBV5-5,TRBJ2-2,NA,CASSPLPGTGELFF
NA,TRBV7-9,TRBJ1-2,NA,CASSPPGTNYGYTF
NA,TRBV21-1,TRBJ2-1,NA,CASRKYRGRGDEQFF
NA,TRBV6-6,TRBJ1-1,NA,CASSYSGSGNTEAFF
NA,TRBV9,TRBJ2-2,TRBD2,CASSGLAGAGELFF
NA,TRBV4-1,TRBJ1-3,NA,CASSQDPGLGFTGNTIYF
once,TRBV15,TRBJ1-4,NA,CATSIRGGEKLFF
NA,TRBV20-1,TRBJ2-3,NA,CSASLLAVSTDTQYF
NA,TRBV11-1,TRBJ1-1,NA,CATKKDSRPNTEAFF
NA,TRBV5-1,TRBJ2-5,TRBD2,CASTRTGTSEETQYF
NA,TRBV6-1,TRBJ1-5,NA,CASSEAEGRVFSGNQPQHF
NA,TRBV10-3,TRBJ1-2,TRBD1,CAISQRPGQGGYTF
NA,TRBV9,TRBJ2-4,NA,CASSVDPRVEKNIQYF
NA,TRBV3-1/TRBV3-2,TRBJ1-1,NA,CASSPGLNTEAFF
NA,TRBV5-4,TRBJ2-2,NA,CASSLDPLTGELFF
NA,TRBV19,TRBJ2-3,TRBD2,CASTTSGHGEDTQYF
NA,TRBV24-1,TRBJ1-5,TRBD1,CATSDLRGDRENQPQHF
once,TRBV6-4,TRBJ2-7,TRBD1,CASSGLKGGCPYEQYF
NA,TRBV10-2,TRBJ1-2,NA,CASSEVAPILANYGYTF
NA,TRBV29-1,TRBJ1-1,NA,CSGGTGLNTEAFF
NA,TRBV27,TRBJ1-1,NA,CASSLYMTFDTEAFF
NA,TRBV21-1,TRBJ2-2,NA,CASSNLAGGELFF
NA,TRBV6-7,TRBJ2-1,TRBD2,CASPTRPSGYNEQFF
NA,TRBV3-1/TRBV3-2,TRBJ2-5,TRBD1,CASSPEGAETQYF
NA,TRBV29-1,TRBJ1-2,NA,CSVDVYNGYTF
few,TRBV3-1/TRBV3-2,TRBJ1-1,NA,CASSQVAITSTEAFF
NA,TRBV7-2,TRBJ2-1,NA,CASSLVAQAYNEQFF
NA,TRBV7-3,TRBJ2-3,NA,CASSTRRLDTQYF
NA,TRBV7-9,TRBJ2-5,TRBD1,CASSLTGGVETQYF
NA,TRBV19,TRBJ2-2,NA,CASSRLTNTGELFF
once,TRBV7-9,TRBJ1-5,NA,CASSVKGDQPQHF
NA,TRBV30,TRBJ1-2,NA,CAWSSGGYSGYTF
NA,TRBV7-9,TRBJ2-1,TRBD1,CASSSQGNEQFF